This TCR beta chain comes out of a study of blood T cell repertoires in COVID-19. Whole-study context: Sites across the United States, Italy and Spain contributed samples from acute and convalescent COVID-19.

As originally analysed: Amplification with reference gene primers provided the estimates of nucleated cell counts. Some clones are missing from TCRdb's copy, which holds only in-frame ones; the method was immunoSEQ multiplex PCR. V and J calls and clone size come straight from that table; D and trimming were deduced from the DNA. The sample records about 39,000 clones, around 76% being singletons. The specimen was peripheral blood. The sequence was obtained from a man at least 80 years old with acute or convalescent COVID-19.

The CDR3 nucleotides read TGTGCCAGCAGGACAGGGGAGGCTGGGGCCAACGTCCTGACTTTC. Its translation is CASRTGEAGANVLTF. J is TRBJ2-6 and V is TRBV28; 8 bases align to TRBD1. The germline gives CDR1 MDHEN, CDR2 SYDVKM. V trimming: 6 bases; J trimming: 2 bases; junction bases outside the gene matches: 3. The CDR3 covers 15 residues.